Listed below are T cell receptor beta chains from one sample, sequenced in a study of T cell repertoires in cytomegalovirus infection. TCRdb redid the calling of the reads with MiXCR, one entry per CDR3 protein. The profile shows hundreds of thousands of distinct CDR3 sequences, roughly 33% of them singletons. For these TCRs, the target antigens are not known. The sample consisted of cultured PBMCs, taken from culture after CMV antigen stimulation. These receptors were obtained from a human donor in good health (CMV status not recorded). Some clones in this sample may be carry-over from other donors' samples. The CDR3 runs from the conserved cysteine through the conserved F or W. A D gene is named only where the DNA matches it firmly. The size entry is marked missing in some rows and otherwise reads once, few, many or a size class.

D: TRBD1
J: TRBJ1-5
size: .
V: TRBV12-3/TRBV12-4
DNA: TGTGCCAGCAGTTTATTAACGGGACAGTATCAGCCCCAGCATTTT
CDR3: CASSLLTGQYQPQHF

D: .
J: TRBJ2-7
size: once
V: TRBV3-1
DNA: TGTGCCAGCAGCCCATCTCCTAATTACGAGCAGTACTTC
CDR3: CASSPSPNYEQYF

D: .
J: TRBJ2-1
size: .
V: TRBV5-4
DNA: TGTGCCAGCAGCTTAGCCGCGGAGCCCAATGAGCAGTTCTTC
CDR3: CASSLAAEPNEQFF

D: .
J: TRBJ1-1
size: .
V: TRBV7-2
DNA: TGTGCCAGCAGCTTACGCCCGAGGGATCGGAGGACTGAAGCTTTCTTT
CDR3: CASSLRPRDRRTEAFF

D: .
J: TRBJ2-6
size: few
V: TRBV27
DNA: TGTGCCAGCAGTTGGGGGGCTGGGGCCAACGTCCTGACTTTC
CDR3: CASSWGAGANVLTF

D: TRBD2
J: TRBJ2-3
size: .
V: TRBV7-2
DNA: TGTGCCAGCAGCCTATGGACTAGCGAAGATACGCAGTATTTT
CDR3: CASSLWTSEDTQYF

D: TRBD1
J: TRBJ1-4
size: many
V: TRBV7-2
DNA: TGTGCCAGCAGCTTTATAGGACCAGGGACAGCCTTTAATGAAAAACTGTTTTTT
CDR3: CASSFIGPGTAFNEKLFF

D: .
J: TRBJ2-6
size: .
V: TRBV4-1
DNA: TGCGCCAGCAGCTCAAGTGGGGCTGGGGCCAACGTCCTGACTTTC
CDR3: CASSSSGAGANVLTF

D: .
J: TRBJ1-2
size: few
V: TRBV5-1
DNA: TGCGCCAGCCGCCCACAACGGGCGGACTATGGCTACACCTTC
CDR3: CASRPQRADYGYTF

D: TRBD2
J: TRBJ2-3
size: .
V: TRBV7-6
DNA: TGTGCCAGCAGCTTATCTAGCGGGGCTACAGATACGCAGTATTTT
CDR3: CASSLSSGATDTQYF

D: .
J: TRBJ2-5
size: many
V: TRBV7-2
DNA: TGTGCCAGCAGCTTACAGGGGACCCAGTACTTC
CDR3: CASSLQGTQYF

D: .
J: TRBJ1-2
size: few
V: TRBV11-2
DNA: TGTGCCAGCAGCCACGGGGTCGGATATGGCTACACCTTC
CDR3: CASSHGVGYGYTF

D: .
J: TRBJ1-5
size: many
V: TRBV7-8
DNA: TGTGCCAGCAGCTATTTCCGGGACCTCACGGGCAATCAGCCCCAGCATTTT
CDR3: CASSYFRDLTGNQPQHF

D: .
J: TRBJ2-1
size: .
V: TRBV7-9
DNA: TGTGCCAGCAGCTTAGTGGGACGCCAATACAATGAGCAGTTCTTC
CDR3: CASSLVGRQYNEQFF

D: TRBD1
J: TRBJ1-5
size: .
V: TRBV18
DNA: TGTGCCAGCTCACCCGGACAGGGGGCTTATCAGCCCCAGCATTTT
CDR3: CASSPGQGAYQPQHF

D: .
J: TRBJ2-3
size: .
V: TRBV15
DNA: TGTGCCACCAGCAACGGACTTCAGACAGATACGCAGTATTTT
CDR3: CATSNGLQTDTQYF

D: TRBD1
J: TRBJ1-5
size: .
V: TRBV4-2
DNA: TGTGCCAGCAGCACCCTTCGACAGGGTAGCAATCAGCCCCAGCATTTT
CDR3: CASSTLRQGSNQPQHF

D: TRBD1
J: TRBJ2-1
size: .
V: TRBV4-2
DNA: TGTGCCAGCAGCCAAGGGGACAGGGGCGACAATGAGCAGTTCTTC
CDR3: CASSQGDRGDNEQFF

D: .
J: TRBJ2-3
size: .
V: TRBV7-2
DNA: TGTGCCAGCAGCTTAGTACACGCGGGAGATACGCAGTATTTT
CDR3: CASSLVHAGDTQYF

D: TRBD1
J: TRBJ2-1
size: .
V: TRBV7-7
DNA: TGTGCCAGCAGTCCGGGACAGGGGAGGGATGAGCAGTTCTTC
CDR3: CASSPGQGRDEQFF

D: TRBD1
J: TRBJ1-2
size: .
V: TRBV7-2
DNA: TGTGCCAGCAGCACCGACAGGGAAGGTAATGGCTACACCTTC
CDR3: CASSTDREGNGYTF

D: .
J: TRBJ2-1
size: few
V: TRBV6-5
DNA: TGTGCCAGCAGCCCCGATCACCACGAATCAAATGAGCAGTTCTTC
CDR3: CASSPDHHESNEQFF

D: .
J: TRBJ2-3
size: .
V: TRBV4-2
DNA: TGTGCCAGCAGCCAATATACCCGACTAGTTTTGCCAGATACGCAGTATTTT
CDR3: CASSQYTRLVLPDTQYF

D: .
J: TRBJ2-5
size: few
V: TRBV7-2
DNA: TGTGCCAGCAGCCCTCTGGGATGGGAAGAGACCCAGTACTTC
CDR3: CASSPLGWEETQYF

D: .
J: TRBJ2-5
size: .
V: TRBV7-7
DNA: TGTGCCAGCAGCTTAGCCGGGCAATGGAAGACCCAGTACTTC
CDR3: CASSLAGQWKTQYF

D: .
J: TRBJ2-7
size: .
V: TRBV9
DNA: TGTGCCAGCAGCGCCCTGGGGAGCTACGAGCAGTACTTC
CDR3: CASSALGSYEQYF

D: TRBD2
J: TRBJ2-5
size: many
V: TRBV7-8
DNA: TGTGCCAGCAGCTTAGCCCTAGCGGGGCCTCAAGAGACCCAGTACTTC
CDR3: CASSLALAGPQETQYF

D: .
J: TRBJ1-3
size: .
V: TRBV4-1
DNA: TGCGCCAGCAGCCAAGAGAGGGGCTCTGGAAACACCATATATTTT
CDR3: CASSQERGSGNTIYF

D: .
J: TRBJ2-5
size: few
V: TRBV28
DNA: TGTGCCAGCAGTTTATGGGCCTTGGCCCGGGAGACCCAGTACTTC
CDR3: CASSLWALARETQYF

D: .
J: TRBJ2-2
size: few
V: TRBV4-1
DNA: TGCGCCAGCAGCCAAGGGCTAGCCGGGGAGCTGTTTTTT
CDR3: CASSQGLAGELFF

D: TRBD2
J: TRBJ2-7
size: .
V: TRBV6-5
DNA: TGTGCCAGCAGTTACTCGGCTAGCGGGTACGAGCAGTACTTC
CDR3: CASSYSASGYEQYF

D: TRBD1
J: TRBJ1-4
size: few
V: TRBV12-5
DNA: TGTGCTAGTGGCTTCGACAGGGAGAGAGTCGACAAGGAAAAACTGTTTTTT
CDR3: CASGFDRERVDKEKLFF

D: .
J: TRBJ2-3
size: once
V: TRBV7-8
DNA: TGTGCCAGCAGCTTAGTCCCGGACAGTACGCAGTATTTT
CDR3: CASSLVPDSTQYF

D: .
J: TRBJ2-1
size: .
V: TRBV2
DNA: TGTGCCAGCACCAGCCAGAGGGGGGTAAACAATGAGCAGTTCTTC
CDR3: CASTSQRGVNNEQFF

D: TRBD1
J: TRBJ1-1
size: many
V: TRBV7-9
DNA: TGTGCCAGCAGCTTGCAAAGGACAGGGGGTGAAGCTTTCTTT
CDR3: CASSLQRTGGEAFF

D: .
J: TRBJ2-2
size: few
V: TRBV5-4
DNA: TGTGCCAGCAGCTTCGGGGCTGCCACCGGGGAGCTGTTTTTT
CDR3: CASSFGAATGELFF

D: TRBD1
J: TRBJ1-6
size: few
V: TRBV4-2
DNA: TGTGCCAGCAGCCACCTTTCCCGGGACAGGGGGTCACCCCTCCACTTT
CDR3: CASSHLSRDRGSPLHF

D: .
J: TRBJ2-1
size: many
V: TRBV5-5
DNA: TGTGCCAGCAGCTTAGCTGACAATGAGCAGTTCTTC
CDR3: CASSLADNEQFF

D: .
J: TRBJ1-1
size: few
V: TRBV11-2
DNA: TGTGCCAGCAGCTTACCTTTCCGTGAAGCTTTCTTT
CDR3: CASSLPFREAFF

D: TRBD1
J: TRBJ1-2
size: .
V: TRBV5-4
DNA: TGTGCCAGCAGGGCGGGACAGGGGACGATCTATGGCTACACCTTC
CDR3: CASRAGQGTIYGYTF

D: .
J: TRBJ2-7
size: .
V: TRBV20-1
DNA: TGCAGTGCTGGTAACGGGCCCCGCATGGGCGAGCAGTACTTC
CDR3: CSAGNGPRMGEQYF

D: TRBD1
J: TRBJ2-2
size: .
V: TRBV6-2/TRBV6-3
DNA: TGTGCCAGCAGTTACTTGGACAGGGACGCCGGGGAGCTGTTTTTT
CDR3: CASSYLDRDAGELFF

D: TRBD2
J: TRBJ2-3
size: .
V: TRBV27
DNA: TGTGCCAGCACCAAACTAGCGCTTAGCACAGATACGCAGTATTTT
CDR3: CASTKLALSTDTQYF

D: .
J: TRBJ2-2
size: few
V: TRBV7-2
DNA: TGTGCCAGCAGCTTAGCCAGGGGGGGGGCCGGGACCGGGGAGCTGTTTTTT
CDR3: CASSLARGGAGTGELFF

D: .
J: TRBJ1-3
size: .
V: TRBV19
DNA: TGTGCCAGTAGTAAAGTTTCAGTAAACACCATATATTTT
CDR3: CASSKVSVNTIYF

D: TRBD2
J: TRBJ2-5
size: few
V: TRBV28
DNA: TGTGCCAGCAGTTCATACCACTCTAATCCTAGCGGGGGGTTAAGGGAGACCCAGTACTTC
CDR3: CASSSYHSNPSGGLRETQYF

D: .
J: TRBJ1-2
size: once
V: TRBV5-4
DNA: TGTGCCAGCCAACTAACCGGTGGGCTCTACTCCTATGGCTACACCTTC
CDR3: CASQLTGGLYSYGYTF

D: TRBD1
J: TRBJ1-1
size: .
V: TRBV3-1
DNA: TGTGCCAGCAGCCGCAGGGGGGCCTTGAACACTGAAGCTTTCTTT
CDR3: CASSRRGALNTEAFF

D: .
J: TRBJ2-7
size: .
V: TRBV3-1
DNA: TGTGCCAGCAGCCAAGCTGGGCTAGCGTCCTCCGAGCAGTACTTC
CDR3: CASSQAGLASSEQYF

D: .
J: TRBJ2-7
size: many
V: TRBV7-8
DNA: TGTGCCAGCAGCTTAGAGGGTTGGGGGGACGCCGGCTCCTACGAGCAGTACTTC
CDR3: CASSLEGWGDAGSYEQYF

D: .
J: TRBJ2-7
size: .
V: TRBV19
DNA: TGTGCCAGTAGTACCACAGGACTGATGGCATACGAGCAGTACTTC
CDR3: CASSTTGLMAYEQYF